The 22 T cell receptor beta chains below all came from one sample that was sequenced in a study of patients and donors after allogeneic stem cell transplantation. Using its own MiXCR run on the RT-PCR reads, TCRdb lists one record per CDR3 protein. The data hold over 65,000 distinct CDR3 sequences, with around 27% observed a single time. The source material was blood, either unsorted or a sorted T cell fraction (not recorded which). These receptors all stem from a human donor who was either an allogeneic HSCT recipient or a stem cell or donor lymphocyte infusion donor (not recorded which). It is not recorded whose cells these are; they may come from a transplant donor.

V and J are TRBV20-1 and TRBJ1-1, with D unclear. The CDR3 is made up of 14 amino acids. Germline V CDR1 and CDR2: DFQATT, SNEGSKA (reference sequence). The V and J ends lost 5 bases and 5 bases respectively, with 18 bases between them. DNA for the CDR3: TGCAGTGCTCAGTACGACACCGGATGGACTGAAGCTTTCTTT. Amino acids: CSAQYDTGWTEAFF.

This chain uses TRBV12-3 or TRBV12-4 with TRBJ1-5; D possibly corresponds to TRBD1 (5 bases). Trimming left V 3 bases short and J 5 bases short, with 11 bases between. The CDR3 sequence is 14 residues long. The CDR3 spells CASSFLLQDQPQHF. The CDR3 region has the DNA TGTGCCAGCAGTTTTCTTTTACAGGATCAGCCCCAGCATTTT.

The genes are TRBV7-2 and TRBJ2-3, with TRBD2 matching over 7 bases. Trimming removed 0 bases from V and 3 bases from J; junction bases left unmatched: 6. Germline CDR1 reads SGHTA; CDR2 reads FQGNSA. CDR3 size: 16 residues. The CDR3 nucleotides are TGTGCCAGCAGCTTAGCGCGCGGGGGAAGAACAGATACGCAGTATTTT. Residues: CASSLARGGRTDTQYF.

The chain is built from TRBV4-3 and TRBJ1-6, with 8 positions matching TRBD1. The V and J ends lost 5 bases and 12 bases, in that order; junction bases with no gene match: 12. CDR3 length: 15 amino acids. The germline gives CDR1 LGHNA, CDR2 YSLEER. Here the CDR3 DNA reads TGCGCCAGCAGCGAGTCCGGGACAGGCCTGAGACCCCTCCACTTT. Its translation: CASSESGTGLRPLHF.

The V call is TRBV7-2, the J call TRBJ2-2; TRBD1 might be the D (6 bases). The V gene lost 6 bases and the J gene lost 5 bases, with 16 bases spanning the gap. The CDR3 is 15 residues long. Germline V lookup: CDR1 SGHTA, CDR2 FQGNSA. CDR3 DNA sequence: TGTGCCAGCAGAAGACAGGCATCGAGGACCGGGGAGCTGTTTTTT. Translation gives CASRRQASRTGELFF.

This clonotype was seen many times. The CDR3 spells CASSPGTGGEKLFF. Written as DNA, the CDR3 is TGCGCCAGCAGCCCTGGGACAGGCGGCGAAAAACTGTTTTTT. The gene calls are TRBV5-1 and TRBJ1-4; 8 bases are shared with TRBD1. Per germline, CDR1 SGHRS and CDR2 YFSETQ. This CDR3 contains 14 residues. V was clipped by 4 bases and J by 8 bases; unmatched bases: 7.

The J gene is TRBJ1-2, the V gene TRBV7-6, with TRBD1 as a possible D gene (5 bases). Trimming pared 4 bases from V and 5 bases from J, leaving 8 bases between. Germline CDR1 SGHVS, CDR2 FNYEAQ. The CDR3 totals 12 residues. CDR3 DNA sequence: TGTGCCAGCAGCTCGGACAATTATGGCTACACCTTC. Translated: CASSSDNYGYTF.

The J gene is TRBJ2-1, the V gene TRBV7-3; D may match TRBD1 or TRBD2 (5 bases each). Per germline, CDR1 SGHTA and CDR2 FQGTGA. This CDR3 has 13 amino acids. The V gene lost 1 base and the J gene lost 10 bases, with 11 bases spanning the gap. The chain's CDR3 is CASSLNGGEEQFF. CDR3 bases: TGTGCCAGCAGCTTAAATGGGGGTGAGGAGCAGTTCTTC.

This clonotype was detected a few times. The gene calls are TRBV6-5 and TRBJ2-7; D possibly corresponds to TRBD1 (6 bases). Between the trimmed V and J ends, which lost 1 base and 6 bases, there was a span of 16 bases. The germline V gene encodes CDR1 MNHEY and CDR2 SVGAGI. This CDR3 has 15 residues. CDR3 sequence (DNA): TGTGCCAGCAGTTACTACTATCCCACAGGGCGCGAGCAGTACTTC. Protein product: CASSYYYPTGREQYF.

V is TRBV2 and J is TRBJ2-1, with D hard to call. The CDR3 has 12 residues. Germline CDR1 SNHLY, CDR2 FYNNEI. Trimming shortened V by 6 bases and J by 6 bases, and 9 bases separated the two germline ends. The CDR3 region is CASRGLPNEQFF. The CDR3 region has the DNA TGTGCCAGCAGGGGCCTTCCCAATGAGCAGTTCTTC.

V gene TRBV6-5 combines with J gene TRBJ1-1; possible D gene TRBD1, 6 bases. The CDR3 has 13 residues. Germline V lookup: CDR1 MNHEY, CDR2 SVGAGI. V was cut by 6 bases and J by 3 bases, with 11 bases left in between. In nucleotides, the CDR3 is TGTGCCAGCAGACCTCACAGGGACACTGAAGCTTTCTTT. Protein product: CASRPHRDTEAFF.

The rearrangement uses TRBV6-5 and TRBJ1-1; no reliable D call. V lost 5 bases to trimming and J lost 11 bases, with 18 bases between them. The CDR3 is made up of 13 amino acids. The germline V gene encodes CDR1 MNHEY and CDR2 SVGAGI. The CDR3 loop reads CASSNGREGWAFF. The CDR3 DNA is TGTGCCAGCAGTAACGGACGCGAGGGCTGGGCTTTCTTT.

This clonotype appeared a few times. CDR3: CASSPEPSSYEQYF. The CDR3 DNA reads TGTGCCAGCAGTCCCGAACCGAGCTCCTACGAGCAGTACTTC. The chain employs TRBV3-1 and TRBJ2-7; D call uncertain. CDR3 length: 14 amino acids. Germline V gene sequence: CDR1 LGHDT, CDR2 YNNKEL (reference sequence). V was trimmed by 6 bases and J by 0 bases, leaving 12 bases between them.

This clonotype was recorded many times. The chain joins TRBV4-1 to TRBJ1-6; tentatively, D is TRBD1 (6 bases). This CDR3 has 17 residues. Trimming cost V 3 bases and J 7 bases, with 19 bases left between them. CDR1 and CDR2 from the germline V gene are MGHRA and YSYEKL. For the CDR3, the DNA is TGCGCCAGCAGCCATACTACCTTCAGGGGTAGGAATTCACCCCTCCACTTT. This sequence encodes CASSHTTFRGRNSPLHF.

This clonotype was counted only a few times. The chain combines TRBV4-3 with TRBJ1-1; TRBD1 aligns across 7 bases. Germline V gene sequence: CDR1 LGHNA, CDR2 YSLEER. V shed 0 bases, J shed 8 bases, and the junction held 3 bases outside the gene matches. The CDR3 covers 13 residues. CDR3 sequence: CASSQDGGGEAFF. The CDR3 DNA follows: TGCGCCAGCAGCCAAGATGGAGGGGGCGAAGCTTTCTTT.

This clonotype was seen a few times. The gene calls are TRBV20-1 and TRBJ1-1, with D possibly TRBD1 on 6 matching bases. The CDR3 covers 14 residues. Germline assignment: CDR1 DFQATT and CDR2 SNEGSKA (reference sequence). Trimming removed 5 bases from V and 1 base from J, with 14 bases in between. CDR3 sequence: CSAPRQVQNTEAFF. CDR3 nucleotides: TGCAGTGCTCCCAGACAGGTACAGAACACTGAAGCTTTCTTT.

The chain is built from TRBV9 and TRBJ2-2; D not resolved. This CDR3 spans 15 amino acids. The V and J ends lost 0 bases and 6 bases respectively, with 12 bases between them. Looked up from germline, CDR1 is SGDLS and CDR2 is YYNGEE. The DNA for the CDR3 is TGTGCCAGCAGCGTAGGGCAGAGTCATCCCGGGGAGCTGTTTTTT. As protein: CASSVGQSHPGELFF.

V is TRBV7-7 and J is TRBJ1-5; weak D call: TRBD1 (6 bases). In germline, CDR1 is SSHAT, CDR2 FNYEAQ (reference sequence). V lost 3 bases, J lost 3 bases, and 15 bases lay in between. The CDR3 loop spans 16 amino acids. CDR3 DNA: TGTGCCAGCAGCTTTGGGACACGGCCCTCCAATCAGCCCCAGCATTTT. Translation gives CASSFGTRPSNQPQHF. The complete variable domain, with remaining parts taken from reference TRBV7-7 and TRBJ1-5, reads GAGVSQSPRYKVTKRGQDVTLRCDPISSHATLYWYQQALGQGPEFLTYFNYEAQPDKSGLPSDRFSAERPEGSISTLTIQRTEQRDSAMYRCASSFGTRPSNQPQHFGDGTRLSIL.

At least ten counts were recorded for this clonotype. The chain joins TRBV7-9 to TRBJ2-1, with 14 nucleotides matching TRBD2. Germline-derived CDR1 and CDR2 are SEHNR and FQNEAQ (reference sequence). V lost 7 bases, J lost 7 bases, and 9 bases stayed unmatched. CDR3 size: 16 residues. In nucleotides, the CDR3 is TGTGCCAGCACCCACTTGACTAGCGGGGGGGGTAATGAGCAGTTCTTC. Amino acids: CASTHLTSGGGNEQFF.

As concerns this clonotype: This likely comes from a read error, as the CDR3 has no conserved phenylalanine or tryptophan at its end. V usage is TRBV2 and J usage is TRBJ2-3; no clear D gene. This CDR3 region has 12 residues. V shed 3 bases and J shed 6 bases, with 7 bases lying between them. Germline assignment: CDR1 SNHLY and CDR2 FYNNEI. CDR3 in amino acids: CASSEDSDTQYS. For the CDR3, the DNA is TGTGCCAGCAGTGAGGATTCTGATACGCAGTATTCT.

CDR3 DNA: TGTGCCATCAGCTCCGGGACAGGAGGGTACGAGCAGTACTTC. As protein: CAISSGTGGYEQYF. The chain has TRBV10-3 and TRBJ2-7; 8 bases match TRBD1. Looked up from germline, CDR1 is ENHRY and CDR2 is SYGVKD. CDR3 size: 14 residues. V gave up 6 bases and J gave up 4 bases; unmatched junction bases: 8.

This chain joins TRBV9 and TRBJ1-1; tentatively, D is TRBD1 (5 bases). CDR3 length: 14 amino acids. The germline V gene encodes CDR1 SGDLS and CDR2 YYNGEE. V gave up 4 bases and J gave up 0 bases, with 10 bases separating them. DNA for the CDR3: TGTGCCAGCAGCCAGCGACAGATGAACACTGAAGCTTTCTTT. It yields the protein CASSQRQMNTEAFF.